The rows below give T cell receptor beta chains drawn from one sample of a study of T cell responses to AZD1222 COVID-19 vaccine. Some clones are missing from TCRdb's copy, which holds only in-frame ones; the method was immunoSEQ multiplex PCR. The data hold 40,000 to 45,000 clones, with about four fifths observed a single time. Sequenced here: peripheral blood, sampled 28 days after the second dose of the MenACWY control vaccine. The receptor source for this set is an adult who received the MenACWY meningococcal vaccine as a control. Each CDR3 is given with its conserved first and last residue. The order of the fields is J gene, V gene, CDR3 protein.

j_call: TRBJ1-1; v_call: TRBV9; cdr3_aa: CASSAGGGWTEAFF
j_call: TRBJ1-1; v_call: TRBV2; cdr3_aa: CASSKRAAGGDTEAFF
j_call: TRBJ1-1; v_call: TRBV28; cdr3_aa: CASSLEGALFEAFF
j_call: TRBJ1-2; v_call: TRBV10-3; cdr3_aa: CAISRGQGDNYGYTF
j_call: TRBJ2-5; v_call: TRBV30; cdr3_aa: CAWSVGLAAETQYF
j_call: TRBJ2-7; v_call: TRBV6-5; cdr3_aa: CAISPHYEQYF
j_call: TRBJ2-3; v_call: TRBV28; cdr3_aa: CASSSYQGADTQYF
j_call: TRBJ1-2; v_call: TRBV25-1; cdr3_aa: CASSVQSNYGYTF
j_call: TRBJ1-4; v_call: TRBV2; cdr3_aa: CASIGGWNEKLFF
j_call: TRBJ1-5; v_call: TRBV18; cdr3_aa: CASSPLGPMDTNQPQHF
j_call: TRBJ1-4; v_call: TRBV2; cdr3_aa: CASRDGTAWNEKLFF
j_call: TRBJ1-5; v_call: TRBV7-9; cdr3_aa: CASSLEGQLSNQPQHF
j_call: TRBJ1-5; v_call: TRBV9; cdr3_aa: CASSSGEFSRQPQHF
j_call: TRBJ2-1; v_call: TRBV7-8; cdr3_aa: CASSPGLAWGNEQFF
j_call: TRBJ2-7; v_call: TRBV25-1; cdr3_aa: CASSGLAGGSYEQYF
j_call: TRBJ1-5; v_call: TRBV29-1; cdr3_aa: CSVLQGRSQPQHF
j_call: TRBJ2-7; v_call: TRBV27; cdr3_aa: CASSSGVSYEQYF
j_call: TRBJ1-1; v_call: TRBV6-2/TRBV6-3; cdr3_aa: CASSFLWMEPEAFF
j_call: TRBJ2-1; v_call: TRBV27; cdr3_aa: CASSLERGGHEQFF
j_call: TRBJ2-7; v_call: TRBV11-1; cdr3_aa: CASSSQGLGTYEQYF
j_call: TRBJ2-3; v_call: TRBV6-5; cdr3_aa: CASTRDTRTDTQYF
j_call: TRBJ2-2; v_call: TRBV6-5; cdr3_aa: CASSLQVTGELFF
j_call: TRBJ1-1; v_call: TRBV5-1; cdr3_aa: CASSLEGGPGRTTEAFF
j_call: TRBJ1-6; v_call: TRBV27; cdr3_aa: CASRNRANYNSPLHF
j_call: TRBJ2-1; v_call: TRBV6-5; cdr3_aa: CASTRGGQGNEQFF
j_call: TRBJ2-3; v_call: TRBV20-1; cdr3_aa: CSASRRITDTQYF
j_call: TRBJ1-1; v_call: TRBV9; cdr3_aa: CASSAGAGSGNTEAFF
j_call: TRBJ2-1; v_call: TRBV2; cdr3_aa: CASNGGVREQFF
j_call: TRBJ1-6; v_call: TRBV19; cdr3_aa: CATSQDYNSPLHF
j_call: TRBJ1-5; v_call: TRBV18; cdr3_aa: CASSPEGAAQPQHF
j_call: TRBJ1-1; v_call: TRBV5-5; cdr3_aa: CASSLGWGNTEAFF
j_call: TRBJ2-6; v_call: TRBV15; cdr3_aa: CATRGQGGLSGANVLTF
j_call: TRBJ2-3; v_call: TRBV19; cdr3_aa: CASTGREVTDTQYF
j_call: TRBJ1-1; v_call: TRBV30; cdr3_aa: CAWNRDQAEAFF
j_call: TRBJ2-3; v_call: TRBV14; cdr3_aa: CASGPLGGASDTQYF